This TCR beta chain was retrieved from a study of OX40 agonist ivuxolimab in advanced cancers. Looking at the study overall: Every 2 weeks, patients got intravenous ivuxolimab at one of six dose levels (0.01-10 mg/kg). Patients receiving dose escalation had hepatocellular carcinoma, melanoma, renal cell or head and neck cancer. Study results and limitations: Expanded peripheral T cells had an undetermined antigen specificity. CD4+ and CD8+ blood T cells expanded clonally by week 6 at 0.1 to 3.0 mg/kg.

V was cut by 5 bases and J by 10 bases, with 16 bases left in between. Germline CDR1 is LNHDA and CDR2 is SQIVND (reference sequence). The CDR3 spans 13 residues. Remarks on this clone: Its antigen is not known.

Assay: immunoSEQ multiplex PCR; the TCRdb copy retains only in-frame clones and omits some. This table has 35,000 to 40,000 clones, roughly 80% appearing once. The sequenced sample was CD4+ or CD8+ T cells sorted from blood, obtained in a trial of the OX40 agonist ivuxolimab. The receptor's source is an adult with an advanced solid tumor such as melanoma, head and neck, liver or kidney cancer. The gene calls are TRBV19 and TRBJ2-3; TRBD2 is a possible D gene (5 bases). This CDR3 reads CASSQPGVRAQYF. CDR3 in DNA: TGTGCCAGTAGTCAACCCGGGGTACGGGCGCAGTATTTT.